One sample yielded the 2 T cell receptor beta chains listed below, sequenced in a study of blood T cells in healthy people across ages. The second PCR ran roughly 6 to 11 cycles with a sample-barcoded 5' primer and J-beta primers. TCRdb re-called the 5' RACE reads with MiXCR, one entry per CDR3 protein. The repertoire holds 650,000 to 800,000 distinct CDR3 sequences, with over 40% as singletons. The sequenced sample was blood. The receptors were gathered from a woman of 80 years or more in good health.

This clonotype was picked up a small number of times. The chain is built from TRBV29-1 and TRBJ2-7, with D tentatively TRBD2 (6 bases). Germline CDR1 SQVTM, CDR2 ANQGSEA. CDR3 size: 14 residues. The V end was cut by 5 bases, the J end by 0 bases, with 14 bases between. The CDR3 nucleotides are TGCAGCGTTAACCGGGGGACCAGCTCCTACGAGCAGTACTTC. As protein: CSVNRGTSSYEQYF.

Ten or more counts support this clonotype. This chain connects TRBV15 to TRBJ2-1; 12 positions agree with TRBD2. Unmatched junction bases numbered 7, after V lost 0 bases and J lost 1 base. The V gene's germline CDR1 is LNHNV and CDR2 YYDKDF (reference sequence). CDR3 size: 19 residues. The CDR3 DNA reads as TGTGCCACCAGCAGAGATAAACTAGCGGGGGGACGATCCTACAATGAGCAGTTCTTC. This encodes CATSRDKLAGGRSYNEQFF.